This T cell receptor (beta chain) stems from a study of blood T cells in healthy people across ages. A second PCR of about 6 to 11 cycles used a sample-barcoded 5' primer and a J-beta primer mix. TCRdb re-called the 5' RACE reads through MiXCR, storing one row per CDR3 protein. The table shows about 680,000 distinct CDR3 sequences, with over 45% occurring only once. Healthy Caucasian individuals from Russia aged about 6 to 95 served as donors. Material: blood. This receptor was obtained from a woman in her fifties or sixties in good health.

This CDR3 reads CASSLELTGLAANEQFF. DNA for the CDR3: TGTGCCAGCAGCTTAGAGTTAACGGGACTAGCTGCCAATGAGCAGTTCTTC. The rearrangement uses TRBV7-9 and TRBJ2-1; 9 bases agree with TRBD2. CDR1 SEHNR and CDR2 FQNEAQ come from the germline V gene (reference sequence). The CDR3 has 17 residues. Trimming cost V 1 base and J 6 bases; bases outside gene matches: 10.